Each of the 20 T cell receptor beta chains below was sequenced from the same sample in a study of T cell repertoires in cytomegalovirus infection (dated by TCRdb to 2018 to 2020). These receptors lack a known antigen. TCRdb records Illumina HiSeq 1500 as the sequencer. The public sequencing data were trimmed at Q25 with fastp and processed into clonotypes with MiXCR by TCRdb, which kept only in-frame beta chains. Every entry covers one CDR3 protein and lists the most common genes and DNA from its rows. Here the sample has some 480,000 distinct CDR3 sequences; around 35% occur a single time. About a sixth of the sample rests with the top ten. The sample's treatment or condition label is to be understood as: in vitro stimulation with specific CMV peptide epitopes to enrich CMV-specific T cells. Sequenced material: cultured PBMCs, taken from culture after CMV antigen stimulation. Source of these receptors: a human donor in good health (CMV status not recorded). Some clones in this sample may be carry-over from other donors' samples.

A single count supports this clonotype. The V gene is TRBV5-4, the J gene TRBJ2-1; 9 bases line up with TRBD2. The CDR3 is 14 amino acids. J gave up 8 bases and V 4 bases, and 7 bases lay outside the gene matches. Germline V gene data show CDR1 as SGHNT and CDR2 as YYREEE (reference sequence). CDR3 in DNA: TGTGCCAGCAGCGTAGCGGGAGTTGTAGATGAGCAGTTCTTC. Protein sequence: CASSVAGVVDEQFF.

This clonotype has a handful of counts. The chain is built from TRBV7-9 and TRBJ2-3, with TRBD1 matching 7 bases. With V trimmed by 5 bases and J by 0 bases, 8 bases remained unmatched. This CDR3 comprises 16 residues. Per germline, CDR1 SEHNR and CDR2 FQNEAQ (reference sequence). CDR3 sequence (DNA): TGTGCCAGCAGCGATCCCGGGGACAGCAGCACAGATACGCAGTATTTT. This gives the protein CASSDPGDSSTDTQYF.

The table lists this clonotype with a few counts. V is TRBV24-1 and J is TRBJ2-3; D assignment may be TRBD1 or TRBD2 (5 bases each). From germline, CDR1 is KGHDR and CDR2 SFDVKD. Trimming pared 3 bases from V and 0 bases from J, leaving 12 bases between. CDR3 length: 16 residues. CDR3 bases: TGTGCCACCAGTGATCCCGGGACCGAGAGCACAGATACGCAGTATTTT. Its translation is CATSDPGTESTDTQYF.

This chain links TRBV19 with TRBJ1-4, with 8 bases that match TRBD1. CDR1 and CDR2 (germline): LNHDA, SQIVND (reference sequence). The CDR3 consists of 17 residues. V trimming: 4 bases; J trimming: 5 bases; junction bases outside the gene matches: 12. CDR3 sequence reads: CASSTWTGLNINEKLFF. The CDR3 bases are TGTGCCAGTAGTACTTGGACAGGGCTTAATATCAATGAAAAACTGTTTTTT.

This chain uses TRBV20-1 with TRBJ1-5; 8 nucleotides line up with TRBD1. Looked up from germline, CDR1 is DFQATT and CDR2 is SNEGSKA (reference sequence). Trimming at V came to 4 bases and at J to 7 bases, leaving 9 bases not matched to a gene. This CDR3 has 14 amino acids. CDR3 sequence reads: CSAIGTGLKQPQHF. CDR3 nucleotide sequence: TGCAGTGCTATCGGGACAGGATTGAAACAGCCCCAGCATTTT.

This clonotype has a handful of counts. V gene TRBV6-2 or TRBV6-3 combines with J gene TRBJ2-3; TRBD2 matches at 7 bases. The CDR3 totals 15 residues. Germline V gives CDR1 MNHEY, CDR2 SVGEGT. Trimming took 4 bases from V and 3 from J; bases not matched to a gene: 7. The CDR3 DNA reads TGTGCCAGCAGTTGGGGGGGTAGCGCGACAGATACGCAGTATTTT. Protein product: CASSWGGSATDTQYF.

This clonotype was counted between two and nine times. The chain combines TRBV18 with TRBJ1-1; TRBD1 aligns across 9 bases. CDR3 length equals 17 residues. Germline lookup yields CDR1 KGHSH and CDR2 LQKENI. J lost 4 bases, V lost 6 bases, and 15 bases had no gene match. CDR3 in DNA: TGTGCCAGCTCGTCATACGGGACAGGGACCCCTGTCACTGAAGCTTTCTTT. Translated, it gives CASSSYGTGTPVTEAFF.

The chain couples TRBV11-2 to TRBJ1-4; D is unclear. The CDR3 is 17 amino acids. V was shortened by 1 base and J by 0 bases, with 12 bases between the two germline ends. Germline V gene data show CDR1 as SGHAT and CDR2 as FQNNGV. CDR3 protein: CASSLVGSLATNEKLFF. The CDR3 nucleotides are TGTGCCAGCAGCTTAGTCGGCAGCCTAGCAACTAATGAAAAACTGTTTTTT.

This clonotype was counted many times. CDR3: CASRFGGTNDNEQFF. CDR3 DNA sequence: TGTGCCAGCAGATTTGGAGGGACTAACGACAATGAGCAGTTCTTC. V gene TRBV7-2 combines with J gene TRBJ2-1; 7 bases fit TRBD2. J was trimmed by 5 bases and V by 6 bases; bases with no gene match: 10. This CDR3 contains 15 residues. CDR1 and CDR2 (germline): SGHTA, FQGNSA.

The rearrangement uses TRBV20-1 and TRBJ2-1; D possibly corresponds to TRBD2 (5 bases). The CDR3 loop spans 13 amino acids. V lost 3 bases to trimming and J lost 2 bases, with 8 bases between them. Germline V lookup: CDR1 DFQATT, CDR2 SNEGSKA (reference sequence). CDR3 sequence: CSARDSAYNEQFF. The CDR3 bases are TGCAGTGCTAGGGACTCGGCCTACAATGAGCAGTTCTTC.

Ten or more counts support this clonotype. V and J are TRBV7-2 and TRBJ2-6, with D perhaps being TRBD1 or TRBD2 (5 bases each). With 3 bases removed from V and 0 bases from J, the gap between germline ends came to 9 bases. The CDR3 totals 16 residues. Germline values: CDR1 SGHTA, CDR2 FQGNSA. The DNA of the CDR3 is TGTGCCAGCAGCTTGAGGGGATCCTCTGGGGCCAACGTCCTGACTTTC. Its protein is CASSLRGSSGANVLTF.

This chain joins TRBV27 and TRBJ2-7; 9 bases line up with TRBD1. V dropped 8 bases and J dropped 6; count of bases not matched to a gene: 11. The CDR3 consists of 14 residues. Germline-derived CDR1 and CDR2 are MNHEY and SMNVEV (reference sequence). CDR3 residues: CASGQDRGIGEQYV. For the CDR3, the DNA is TGTGCCAGCGGACAGGACAGGGGAATTGGCGAGCAGTACGTC.

This clonotype has a single count. Because the CDR3 is missing its conserved closing phenylalanine or tryptophan, this is likely a read error. The rearrangement uses TRBV6-2 or TRBV6-3 and TRBJ2-2, with 8 bases identical to TRBD2. The junction had 9 bases not matched to a gene; V was cut back by 11 bases and J by 4 bases. Germline V gives CDR1 MNHEY, CDR2 SVGEGT. The CDR3 consists of 14 residues. The CDR3 is CAGMRSGGTGELFL. CDR3 bases: TGTGCCGGCATGAGGAGCGGGGGCACCGGGGAGCTGTTTTTG.

V and J are TRBV4-2 and TRBJ2-5, with no clear D. This CDR3 is 15 amino acids long. V lost 2 bases and J 2 bases, leaving 12 bases between the germline ends. Per germline, CDR1 LGHNA and CDR2 YNFKEQ. The CDR3 loop is CASSQNPGRQETQYF. CDR3 coding DNA: TGTGCCAGCAGCCAAAACCCGGGCAGACAAGAGACCCAGTACTTC.

This clonotype was detected a few times. The chain employs TRBV4-1 and TRBJ1-1, with a possible D match to TRBD1 (5 bases). The germline CDR1 and CDR2 sequences are MGHRA and YSYEKL. The CDR3 consists of 15 residues. V lost 2 bases and J lost 7, with 17 bases in between. Here the CDR3 DNA reads TGCGCCAGCAGCCAACCCACGCGGGGGAGGCTTGAAGCTTTCTTT. It encodes CASSQPTRGRLEAFF.

This clonotype appeared a few times. V usage is TRBV7-9 and J usage is TRBJ2-2; D possibly corresponds to TRBD2 (7 bases). Germline assignment: CDR1 SEHNR and CDR2 FQNEAQ (reference sequence). The CDR3 consists of 14 residues. With 1 base removed from V and 6 bases from J, the gap between germline ends came to 9 bases. CDR3 nucleotides: TGTGCCAGCAGCTTAGTCGGGGGGCCCGGGGAGCTGTTTTTT. This codes for CASSLVGGPGELFF. The complete variable domain, with remaining parts taken from reference TRBV7-9 and TRBJ2-2, reads DTGVSQNPRHKITKRGQNVTFRCDPISEHNRLYWYRQTLGQGPEFLTYFQNEAQLEKSRLLSDRFSAERPKGSFSTLEIQRTEQGDSAMYLCASSLVGGPGELFFGEGSRLTVL.

Ten or more counts support this clonotype. The chain employs TRBV7-2 and TRBJ2-4, with 12 bases matching TRBD2. Germline trimming cut 5 bases from V and 8 bases from J; bases unmatched to any gene: 13. Germline CDR1 and CDR2: SGHTA and FQGNSA. This CDR3 has 17 amino acids. The CDR3 is CASSIGLAGGRLDIQYF. The CDR3 DNA sequence: TGTGCCAGCAGCATTGGGCTAGCGGGAGGGAGGCTTGACATTCAGTACTTC.

The chain is built from TRBV5-1 and TRBJ2-3; D may be TRBD1 (7 bases). The length of the CDR3 is 14 residues. Germline V gene sequence: CDR1 SGHRS, CDR2 YFSETQ. The V gene lost 6 bases and the J gene lost 6 bases, with 17 bases spanning the gap. The CDR3 nucleotides read TGCGCCAGCATGGGGGGACAGTCGTTCGATACGCAGTATTTT. Protein: CASMGGQSFDTQYF.

The chain carries TRBV20-1 and TRBJ2-1, with D possibly TRBD2 on 6 matching bases. Between the trimmed V and J ends, which lost 3 bases and 2 bases, there was a span of 17 bases. The CDR3 is 16 amino acids. Germline V gene data show CDR1 as DFQATT and CDR2 as SNEGSKA (reference sequence). CDR3 sequence: CSASQPWRGTYNEQFF. In DNA form, the CDR3 reads TGCAGTGCTAGTCAGCCTTGGCGGGGAACCTACAATGAGCAGTTCTTC.

Points on this clonotype: Just one base apart from a much larger clone, this may be a read error. The rearrangement joins TRBV7-2 to TRBJ2-2; possibly TRBD2 for D (5 bases). The CDR3 extends over 18 amino acids. V was shortened by 2 bases and J by 5 bases, with 21 bases between the two germline ends. Germline values: CDR1 SGHTA, CDR2 FQGNSA. In DNA form, the CDR3 reads TGTGCCAGCAGCTTAAAGCAGCGGACTTCCCGAGGGACCGGGGAGCTGTTTTTT. Residues: CASSLKQRTSRGTGELFF.